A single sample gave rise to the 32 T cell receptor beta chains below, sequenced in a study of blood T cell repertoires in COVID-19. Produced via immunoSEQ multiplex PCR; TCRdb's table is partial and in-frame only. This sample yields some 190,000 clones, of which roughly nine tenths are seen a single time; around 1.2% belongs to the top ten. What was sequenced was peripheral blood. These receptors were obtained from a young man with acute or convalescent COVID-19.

The CDR3 DNA is TGTGCCAGCAGGGGGACTAGCGGGTTCTACGAGCAGTACTTC. Protein product: CASRGTSGFYEQYF. This chain links TRBV2 with TRBJ2-7; 12 bases fit TRBD2. This CDR3 has 14 amino acids. V trimming: 6 bases; J trimming: 3 bases; junction bases outside the gene matches: 3. Germline CDR1 is SNHLY and CDR2 is FYNNEI.

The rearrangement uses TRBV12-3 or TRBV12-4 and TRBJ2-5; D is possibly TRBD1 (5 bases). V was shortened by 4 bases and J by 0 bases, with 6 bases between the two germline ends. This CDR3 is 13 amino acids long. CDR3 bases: TGTGCCAGCAGTTCGACAGACCAAGAGACCCAGTACTTC. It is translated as CASSSTDQETQYF.

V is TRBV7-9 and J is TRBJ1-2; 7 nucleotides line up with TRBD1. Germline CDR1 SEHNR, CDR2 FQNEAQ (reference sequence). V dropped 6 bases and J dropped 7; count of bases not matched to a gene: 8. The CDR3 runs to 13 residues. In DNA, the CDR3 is TGTGCCAGCAGTTACCAGGGGGACTCTGGCTACACCTTC. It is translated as CASSYQGDSGYTF. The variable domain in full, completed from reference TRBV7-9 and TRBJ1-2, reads DTGVSQNPRHKITKRGQNVTFRCDPISEHNRLYWYRQTLGQGPEFLTYFQNEAQLEKSRLLSDRFSAERPKGSFSTLEIQRTEQGDSAMYLCASSYQGDSGYTFGSGTRLTVV.

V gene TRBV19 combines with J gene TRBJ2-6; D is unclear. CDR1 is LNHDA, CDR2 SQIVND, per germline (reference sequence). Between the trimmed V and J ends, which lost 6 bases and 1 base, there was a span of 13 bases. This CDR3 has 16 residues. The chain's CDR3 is CASRSPQISGANVLTF. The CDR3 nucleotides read TGTGCCAGTAGGTCCCCTCAGATATCTGGGGCCAACGTCCTGACTTTC.

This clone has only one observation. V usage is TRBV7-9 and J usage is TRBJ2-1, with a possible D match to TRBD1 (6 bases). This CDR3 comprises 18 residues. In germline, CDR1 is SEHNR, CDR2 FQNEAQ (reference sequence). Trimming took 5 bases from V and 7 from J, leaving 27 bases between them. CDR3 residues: CASSPLRFRRGGGNEQFF. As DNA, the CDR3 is TGTGCCAGCAGCCCCCTCCGCTTTCGCAGGGGTGGTGGAAATGAGCAGTTCTTC.

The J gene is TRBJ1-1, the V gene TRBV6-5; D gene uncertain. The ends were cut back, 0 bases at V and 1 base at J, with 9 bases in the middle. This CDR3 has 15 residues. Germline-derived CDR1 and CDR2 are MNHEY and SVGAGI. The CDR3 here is CASSYSMAGNTEAFF. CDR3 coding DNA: TGTGCCAGCAGTTACTCGATGGCGGGGAACACTGAAGCTTTCTTT.

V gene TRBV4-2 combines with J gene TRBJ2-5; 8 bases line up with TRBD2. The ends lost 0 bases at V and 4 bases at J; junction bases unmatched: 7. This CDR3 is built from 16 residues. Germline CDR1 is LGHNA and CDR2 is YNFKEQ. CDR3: CASSQDGTSGVETQYF. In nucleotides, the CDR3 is TGTGCCAGCAGCCAAGATGGAACTAGCGGCGTAGAGACCCAGTACTTC.

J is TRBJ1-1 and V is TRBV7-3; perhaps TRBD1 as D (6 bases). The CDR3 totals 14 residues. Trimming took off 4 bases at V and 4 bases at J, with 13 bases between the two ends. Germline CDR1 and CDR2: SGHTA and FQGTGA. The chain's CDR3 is CASSSGTLGTEAFF. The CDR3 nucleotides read TGTGCCAGCAGCTCAGGGACACTAGGCACTGAAGCTTTCTTT. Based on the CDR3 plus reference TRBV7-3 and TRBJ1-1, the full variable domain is GAGVSQTPSNKVTEKGKYVELRCDPISGHTALYWYRQSLGQGPEFLIYFQGTGAADDSGLPNDRFFAVRPEGSVSTLKIQRTERGDSAVYLCASSSGTLGTEAFFGQGTRLTVV.

The CDR3 loop is CASSQLVGEQFF. The CDR3 DNA sequence: TGCGCCAGCAGCCAGTTAGTCGGTGAGCAGTTCTTC. V and J are TRBV4-1 and TRBJ2-1, with no clear D. Trimming removed 3 bases at V and 9 bases at J, with 9 bases between. The germline CDR1 and CDR2 sequences are MGHRA and YSYEKL. The CDR3 is made up of 12 amino acids.

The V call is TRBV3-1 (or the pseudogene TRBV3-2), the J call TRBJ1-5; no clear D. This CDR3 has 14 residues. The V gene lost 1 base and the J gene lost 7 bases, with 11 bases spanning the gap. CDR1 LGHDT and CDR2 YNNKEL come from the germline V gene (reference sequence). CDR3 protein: CASSQAGPRQPQHF. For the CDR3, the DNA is TGTGCCAGCAGCCAAGCGGGTCCCCGGCAGCCCCAGCATTTT.

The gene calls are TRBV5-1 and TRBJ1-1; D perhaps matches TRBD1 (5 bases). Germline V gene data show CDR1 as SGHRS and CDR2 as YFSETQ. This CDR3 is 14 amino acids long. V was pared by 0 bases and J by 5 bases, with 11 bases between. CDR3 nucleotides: TGCGCCAGCAGCTTGGTGCAGGGAACGACTGAAGCTTTCTTT. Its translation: CASSLVQGTTEAFF.

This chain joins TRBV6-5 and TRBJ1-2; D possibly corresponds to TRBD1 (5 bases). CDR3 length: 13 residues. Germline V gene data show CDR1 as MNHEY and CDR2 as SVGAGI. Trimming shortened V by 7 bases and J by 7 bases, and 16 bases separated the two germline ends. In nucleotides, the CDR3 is TGTGCCAGCACTGGGGCTGGAAAGCCTGGCTACACCTTC. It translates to CASTGAGKPGYTF.

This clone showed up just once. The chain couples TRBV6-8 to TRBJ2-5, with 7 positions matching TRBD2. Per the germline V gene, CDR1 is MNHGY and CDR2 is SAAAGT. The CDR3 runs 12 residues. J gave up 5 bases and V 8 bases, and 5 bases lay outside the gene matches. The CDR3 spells CASAGEGETQYF. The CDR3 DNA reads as TGTGCCAGCGCGGGGGAAGGGGAGACCCAGTACTTC.

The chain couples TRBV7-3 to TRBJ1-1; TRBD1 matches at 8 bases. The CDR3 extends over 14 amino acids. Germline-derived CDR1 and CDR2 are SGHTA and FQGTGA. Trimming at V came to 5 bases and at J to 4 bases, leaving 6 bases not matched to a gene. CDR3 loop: CASSKDQGATEAFF. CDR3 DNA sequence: TGTGCCAGCAGCAAGGATCAGGGGGCCACTGAAGCTTTCTTT.

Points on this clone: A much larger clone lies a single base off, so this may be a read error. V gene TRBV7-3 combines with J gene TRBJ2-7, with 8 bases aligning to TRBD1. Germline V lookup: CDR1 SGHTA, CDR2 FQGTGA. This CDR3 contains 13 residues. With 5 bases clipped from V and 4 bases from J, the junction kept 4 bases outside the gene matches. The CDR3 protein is CASSPDRGYEQYF. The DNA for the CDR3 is TGTGCCAGCAGCCCCGACAGGGGTTACGAGCAGTACTTC.

The CDR3 DNA reads TGTGCCAGCAGGACTCCGGGTAGGGGTAATTCACCCCTCCACTTT. Translating gives CASRTPGRGNSPLHF. The rearrangement joins TRBV28 to TRBJ1-6, with a tentative D call TRBD1 (5 bases). This CDR3 is built from 15 residues. Germline-derived CDR1 and CDR2 are MDHEN and SYDVKM. V was clipped by 6 bases and J by 6 bases, with 15 bases between them.

The CDR3 protein is CATSDQGASWYGYTF. In DNA, the CDR3 is TGTGCCACCAGTGATCAAGGGGCGTCTTGGTATGGCTACACCTTC. The chain uses TRBV24-1 and TRBJ1-2, with a weak D call TRBD1 (5 bases). The V gene's germline CDR1 is KGHDR and CDR2 SFDVKD. V was clipped by 3 bases and J by 5 bases, with 15 bases between them. This CDR3 has 15 amino acids.

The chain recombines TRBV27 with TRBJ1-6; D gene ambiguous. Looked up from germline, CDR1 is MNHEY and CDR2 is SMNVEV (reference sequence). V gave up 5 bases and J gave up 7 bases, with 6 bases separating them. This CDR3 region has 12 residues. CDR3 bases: TGTGCCAGCAGTCCCCAAAATTCACCCCTCCACTTT. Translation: CASSPQNSPLHF.

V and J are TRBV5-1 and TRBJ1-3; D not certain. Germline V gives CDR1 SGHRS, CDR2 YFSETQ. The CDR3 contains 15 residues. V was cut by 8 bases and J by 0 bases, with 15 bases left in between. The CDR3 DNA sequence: TGCGCCAGTACCCTCGGCGGGGTCTCTGGAAACACCATATATTTT. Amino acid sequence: CASTLGGVSGNTIYF.

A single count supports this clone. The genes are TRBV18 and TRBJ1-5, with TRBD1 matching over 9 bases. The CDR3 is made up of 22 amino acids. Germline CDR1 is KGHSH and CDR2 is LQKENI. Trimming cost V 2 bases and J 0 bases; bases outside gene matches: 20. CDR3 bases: TGTGCCAGCTCACCAACAAAAACGAGACAGGGGGAAATAGGTGTTAGCAATCAGCCCCAGCATTTT. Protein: CASSPTKTRQGEIGVSNQPQHF.

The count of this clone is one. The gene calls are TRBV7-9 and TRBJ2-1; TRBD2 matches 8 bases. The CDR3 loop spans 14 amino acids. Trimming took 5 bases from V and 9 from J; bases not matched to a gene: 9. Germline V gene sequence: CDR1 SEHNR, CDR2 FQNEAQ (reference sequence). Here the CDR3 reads CASSPTGLAREQFF. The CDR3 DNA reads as TGTGCCAGCAGCCCTACCGGACTAGCTCGTGAGCAGTTCTTC.

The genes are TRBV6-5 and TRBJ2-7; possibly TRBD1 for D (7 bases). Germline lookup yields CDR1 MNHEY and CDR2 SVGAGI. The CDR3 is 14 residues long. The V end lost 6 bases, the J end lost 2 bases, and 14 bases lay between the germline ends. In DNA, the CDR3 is TGTGCCAGCAGCCCCCAGGGGGGTCCCTACGAGCAGTACTTC. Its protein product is CASSPQGGPYEQYF.

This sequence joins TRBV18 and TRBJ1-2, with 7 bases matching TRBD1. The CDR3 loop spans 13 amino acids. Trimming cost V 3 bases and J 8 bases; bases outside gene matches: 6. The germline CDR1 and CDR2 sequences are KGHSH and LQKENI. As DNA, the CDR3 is TGTGCCAGCTCACCTCAGGGGGACGGAGGCTACACCTTC. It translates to CASSPQGDGGYTF.

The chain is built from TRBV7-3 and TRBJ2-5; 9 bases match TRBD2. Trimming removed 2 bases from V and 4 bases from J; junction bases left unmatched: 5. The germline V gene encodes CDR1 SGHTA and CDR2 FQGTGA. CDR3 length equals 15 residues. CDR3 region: CASSLLAGSSETQYF. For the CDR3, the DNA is TGTGCCAGCAGCTTACTAGCGGGAAGTTCAGAGACCCAGTACTTC. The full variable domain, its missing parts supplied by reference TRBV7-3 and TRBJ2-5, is GAGVSQTPSNKVTEKGKYVELRCDPISGHTALYWYRQSLGQGPEFLIYFQGTGAADDSGLPNDRFFAVRPEGSVSTLKIQRTERGDSAVYLCASSLLAGSSETQYFGPGTRLLVL.

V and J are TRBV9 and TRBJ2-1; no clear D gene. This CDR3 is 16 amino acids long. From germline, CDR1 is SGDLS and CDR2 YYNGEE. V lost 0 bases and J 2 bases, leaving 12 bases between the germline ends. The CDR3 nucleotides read TGTGCCAGCAGCGTAGGAGGAACAAGGACCTACAATGAGCAGTTCTTC. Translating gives CASSVGGTRTYNEQFF.

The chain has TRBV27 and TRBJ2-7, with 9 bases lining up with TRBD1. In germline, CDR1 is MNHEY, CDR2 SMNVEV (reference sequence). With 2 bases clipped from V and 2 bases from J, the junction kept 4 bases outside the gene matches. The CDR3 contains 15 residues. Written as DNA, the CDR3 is TGTGCCAGCAGTTTACTTACAGGGGGCCCCTACGAGCAGTACTTC. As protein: CASSLLTGGPYEQYF.

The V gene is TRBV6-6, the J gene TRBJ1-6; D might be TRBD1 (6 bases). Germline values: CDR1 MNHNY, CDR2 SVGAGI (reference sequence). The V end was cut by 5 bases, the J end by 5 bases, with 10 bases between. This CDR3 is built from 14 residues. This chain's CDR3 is CASSQGPHNSPLHF. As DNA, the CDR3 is TGTGCCAGCAGTCAGGGGCCCCATAATTCACCCCTCCACTTT.

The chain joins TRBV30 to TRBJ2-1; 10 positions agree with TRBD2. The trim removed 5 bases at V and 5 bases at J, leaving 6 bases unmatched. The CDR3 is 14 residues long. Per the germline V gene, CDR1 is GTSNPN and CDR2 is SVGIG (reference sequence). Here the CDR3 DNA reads TGTGCCTGGGAGAGCGGGAGGGTTCACAATGAGCAGTTCTTC. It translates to CAWESGRVHNEQFF.

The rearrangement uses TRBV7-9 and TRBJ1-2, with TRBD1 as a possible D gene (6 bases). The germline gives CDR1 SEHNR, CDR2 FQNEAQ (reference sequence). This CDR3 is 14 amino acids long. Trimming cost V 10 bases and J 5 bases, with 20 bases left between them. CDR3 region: CAITGGRALYGYTF. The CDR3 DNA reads TGTGCCATCACCGGGGGCAGGGCGTTGTATGGCTACACCTTC.

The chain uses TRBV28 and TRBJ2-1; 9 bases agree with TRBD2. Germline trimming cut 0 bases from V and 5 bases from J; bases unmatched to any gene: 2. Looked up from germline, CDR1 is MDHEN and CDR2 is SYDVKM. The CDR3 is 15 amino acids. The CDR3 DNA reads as TGTGCCAGCAGTTTATGGGCGGGGGGGAACAATGAGCAGTTCTTC. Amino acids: CASSLWAGGNNEQFF. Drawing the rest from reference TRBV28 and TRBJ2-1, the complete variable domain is DVKVTQSSRYLVKRTGEKVFLECVQDMDHENMFWYRQDPGLGLRLIYFSYDVKMKEKGDIPEGYSVSREKKERFSLILESASTNQTSMYLCASSLWAGGNNEQFFGPGTRLTVL.

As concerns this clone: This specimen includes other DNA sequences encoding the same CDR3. The CDR3 sequence: CASSEARGTEAFF. The CDR3 coding sequence is TGTGCCAGCAGTGAAGCCAGGGGCACTGAAGCTTTCTTT. The genes are TRBV6-1 and TRBJ1-1, with D perhaps TRBD1 (6 bases). CDR3 length: 13 residues. The germline V gene encodes CDR1 MNHNS and CDR2 SASEGT. Trimming left V 0 bases short and J 4 bases short, with 6 bases between.

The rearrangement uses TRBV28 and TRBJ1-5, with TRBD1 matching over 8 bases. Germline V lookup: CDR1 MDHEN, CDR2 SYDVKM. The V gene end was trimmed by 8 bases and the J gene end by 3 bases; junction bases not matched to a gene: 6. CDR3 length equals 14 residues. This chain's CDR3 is CASGRTGFNQPQHF. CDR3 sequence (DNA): TGTGCCAGCGGAAGGACAGGGTTCAATCAGCCCCAGCATTTT.